Presented here are 12 T cell receptor beta chains from one specimen sequenced in a study of T cell clones after liver transplantation. Only in-frame clones appear in the TCRdb table, and some are missing; sequencing was by immunoSEQ multiplex PCR. The repertoire holds roughly 72,000 clones, with under 90% as singletons. Source: CD4+ T cells from blood, taken 48 months after liver transplant. These receptor sequences come from a human patient who received a liver transplant. The graft donor may account for some of the T cells.

The chain couples TRBV7-9 to TRBJ2-2; D remains unclear. The CDR3 sequence is 12 residues long. Trimming removed 5 bases at V and 4 bases at J, with 5 bases between. Germline CDR1 SEHNR, CDR2 FQNEAQ (reference sequence). CDR3 sequence: CASSQSTGELFF. Here the CDR3 DNA reads TGTGCCAGCAGCCAAAGCACCGGGGAGCTGTTTTTT.

The rearrangement joins TRBV6-1 to TRBJ1-4; tentative D call: TRBD1 (6 bases). The CDR3 has 15 amino acids. V gave up 5 bases and J gave up 3 bases, with 13 bases separating them. Germline-derived CDR1 and CDR2 are MNHNS and SASEGT. DNA for the CDR3: TGTGCCAGCAGTCAACAGGGTGGGCCTAATGAAAAACTGTTTTTT. This codes for CASSQQGGPNEKLFF.

This chain joins TRBV2 and TRBJ1-5; D is perhaps TRBD1 (5 bases). CDR3 length equals 13 residues. V lost 7 bases and J lost 7, with 14 bases in between. CDR1 SNHLY and CDR2 FYNNEI come from the germline V gene. DNA of the CDR3: TGTGCCAGCACCTCTGGGGGAAGCCAGCCCCAGCATTTT. Translating it yields CASTSGGSQPQHF.

This clone has just one count. V gene TRBV11-2 combines with J gene TRBJ2-5; weak D call: TRBD2 (5 bases). V lost 1 base and J 6 bases, leaving 15 bases between the germline ends. The CDR3 spans 15 residues. Per germline, CDR1 SGHAT and CDR2 FQNNGV. The CDR3 loop reads CASSLARELLKTQYF. The CDR3, as DNA: TGTGCCAGCAGCTTAGCCCGGGAACTCCTGAAGACCCAGTACTTC.

This clone occurred once. The chain combines TRBV28 with TRBJ1-5; tentatively, D is TRBD1 (6 bases). Germline V gene data show CDR1 as MDHEN and CDR2 as SYDVKM. Between the trimmed V and J ends, which lost 7 bases and 2 bases, there was a span of 21 bases. This CDR3 has 17 amino acids. The CDR3 protein is CASKWGGGQGGNQPQHF. As DNA, the CDR3 is TGTGCCAGCAAGTGGGGCGGGGGCCAAGGTGGCAATCAGCCCCAGCATTTT.

The CDR3 bases are TGTGCCAGCAGCGCCCGGACAGGCAAGAACACTGAAGCTTTCTTT. Translation gives CASSARTGKNTEAFF. This sequence joins TRBV7-9 and TRBJ1-1; the match to TRBD1 covers 7 bases. CDR1 is SEHNR and CDR2 is FQNEAQ in the germline V gene (reference sequence). Germline trimming cut 5 bases from V and 1 base from J; bases unmatched to any gene: 7. This CDR3 is 15 amino acids long.

This clone was seen just once. This rearrangement joins TRBV4-2 to TRBJ2-4; 7 nucleotides line up with TRBD1. The CDR3 spans 13 residues. Germline lookup yields CDR1 LGHNA and CDR2 YNFKEQ. V gave up 4 bases and J gave up 7 bases; unmatched junction bases: 4. The CDR3 sequence is CASSPDRVNIQYF. CDR3 bases: TGTGCCAGCAGCCCAGACAGGGTTAACATTCAGTACTTC.

The rearrangement links TRBV4-1 to TRBJ2-7; 8 bases agree with TRBD1. The CDR3 runs 16 residues. Germline-derived CDR1 and CDR2 are MGHRA and YSYEKL. J gave up 2 bases and V 4 bases, and 10 bases lay outside the gene matches. CDR3 in amino acids: CASSPEGQGVPYEQYF. DNA for the CDR3: TGCGCCAGCAGCCCCGAAGGACAGGGTGTCCCCTACGAGCAGTACTTC.

The chain couples TRBV18 to TRBJ2-7, with D possibly being TRBD2 (6 bases). CDR3 length: 13 residues. The V and J ends lost 3 bases and 5 bases respectively, with 11 bases between them. Germline CDR1 is KGHSH and CDR2 is LQKENI. The DNA of the CDR3 is TGTGCCAGCTCACCGGCGGGGAGCGACGAGCAGTACTTC. As protein: CASSPAGSDEQYF. The variable domain in full, completed from reference TRBV18 and TRBJ2-7, reads NAGVMQNPRHLVRRRGQEARLRCSPMKGHSHVYWYRQLPEEGLKFMVYLQKENIIDESGMPKERFSAEFPKEGPSILRIQQVVRGDSAAYFCASSPAGSDEQYFGPGTRLTVT.

The chain joins TRBV7-8 to TRBJ1-4; D remains unclear. The CDR3 is made up of 14 amino acids. Deletions cut 3 bases from V and 0 bases from J, with 5 bases between. In germline, CDR1 is SGHVS, CDR2 FQNEAQ. As DNA, the CDR3 is TGTGCCAGCAGCTTGAGCACAACTAATGAAAAACTGTTTTTT. This encodes CASSLSTTNEKLFF. The full variable domain, its missing parts supplied by reference TRBV7-8 and TRBJ1-4, is GAGVSQSPRYKVAKRGQDVALRCDPISGHVSLFWYQQALGQGPEFLTYFQNEAQLDKSGLPSDRFFAERPEGSVSTLKIQRTQQEDSAVYLCASSLSTTNEKLFFGSGTQLSVL.

This clone was observed a handful of times. The rearrangement links TRBV6-1 to TRBJ2-7, with TRBD2 matching 7 bases. The germline V gene has CDR1 MNHNS and CDR2 SASEGT. With 4 bases clipped from V and 6 bases from J, the junction kept 6 bases outside the gene matches. The CDR3 extends over 13 amino acids. The CDR3 nucleotides are TGTGCCAGCAGTGGAGCGGGAAGAGGCGAGCAGTACTTC. This sequence encodes CASSGAGRGEQYF.

This chain links TRBV2 with TRBJ2-1; 10 bases map to TRBD2. V was clipped by 6 bases and J by 7 bases; unmatched bases: 3. The CDR3 has 13 residues. Germline lookup yields CDR1 SNHLY and CDR2 FYNNEI. The CDR3 spells CASRLAGLNEQFF. Here the CDR3 DNA reads TGTGCCAGCAGACTAGCGGGGTTGAATGAGCAGTTCTTC.